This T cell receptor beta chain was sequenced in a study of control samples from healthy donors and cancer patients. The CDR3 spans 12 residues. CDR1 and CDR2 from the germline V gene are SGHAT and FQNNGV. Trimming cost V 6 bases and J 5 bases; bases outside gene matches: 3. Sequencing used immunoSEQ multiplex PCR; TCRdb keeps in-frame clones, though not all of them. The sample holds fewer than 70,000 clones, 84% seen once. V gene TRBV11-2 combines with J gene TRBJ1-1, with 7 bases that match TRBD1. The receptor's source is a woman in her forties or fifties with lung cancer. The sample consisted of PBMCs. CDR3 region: CASRQGGTEAFF. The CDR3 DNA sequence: TGTGCCAGCAGGCAGGGGGGAACTGAAGCTTTCTTT.